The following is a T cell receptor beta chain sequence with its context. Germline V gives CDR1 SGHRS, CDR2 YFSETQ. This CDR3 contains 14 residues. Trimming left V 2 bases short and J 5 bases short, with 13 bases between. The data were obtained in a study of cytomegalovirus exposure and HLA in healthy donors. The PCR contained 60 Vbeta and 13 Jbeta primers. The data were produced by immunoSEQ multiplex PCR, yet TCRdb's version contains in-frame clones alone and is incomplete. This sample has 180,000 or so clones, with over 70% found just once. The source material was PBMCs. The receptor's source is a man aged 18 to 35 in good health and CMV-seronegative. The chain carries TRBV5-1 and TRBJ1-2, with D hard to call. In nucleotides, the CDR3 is TGCGCCAGCAGCTTCGAGGCCGCTTCTTATGGCTACACCTTC. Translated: CASSFEAASYGYTF.